Listed here are 8 T cell receptor beta chains from one sample, sequenced in a study of control samples from healthy donors and cancer patients. Profiling relied on immunoSEQ multiplex PCR, and the TCRdb table lists in-frame clones only, not all of them. The data contain 150,000 to 200,000 clones, roughly 95% of them singletons. The sequenced material came from blood. The receptors derive from a woman in her 30s in good health.

This rearrangement joins TRBV18 to TRBJ2-7; the D is unclear. V shed 3 bases and J shed 7 bases, with 13 bases lying between them. The CDR3 loop spans 13 amino acids. Germline values: CDR1 KGHSH, CDR2 LQKENI. The DNA of the CDR3 is TGTGCCAGCTCACCCGGGTTTTACTTGGAGCAGTACTTC. It encodes CASSPGFYLEQYF.

The chain recombines TRBV2 with TRBJ1-5; weak D call: TRBD1 (5 bases). This CDR3 spans 14 amino acids. V was pared by 7 bases and J by 4 bases, with 14 bases between. Germline V gene lookup returns CDR1 SNHLY and CDR2 FYNNEI. This CDR3 is CASNRVQGNQPQHF. The CDR3 DNA reads as TGTGCCAGCAATAGGGTCCAGGGAAATCAGCCCCAGCATTTT.

This chain connects TRBV13 to TRBJ2-1, with D perhaps TRBD1 (6 bases). Germline V gene sequence: CDR1 PRHDT, CDR2 FYEKMQ (reference sequence). This CDR3 contains 15 residues. V was shortened by 5 bases and J by 8 bases, with 19 bases between the two germline ends. CDR3 DNA: TGTGCCAGCAGCCCCCGGTTCAGGGGATCCGATGAGCAGTTCTTC. Translation gives CASSPRFRGSDEQFF.

The chain is built from TRBV5-4 and TRBJ1-1, with no clear D. V lost 3 bases and J lost 11, with 14 bases in between. CDR3 length: 12 amino acids. Germline CDR1 and CDR2: SGHNT and YYREEE (reference sequence). The CDR3 sequence: CASSWTGDGAFF. The DNA of the CDR3 is TGTGCCAGCAGCTGGACGGGAGATGGGGCTTTCTTT.

The rearrangement joins TRBV13 to TRBJ2-7; TRBD2 matches 13 bases. CDR3 length: 19 residues. Germline V CDR1 and CDR2: PRHDT, FYEKMQ (reference sequence). The trim removed 2 bases at V and 2 bases at J, leaving 12 bases unmatched. The CDR3 protein is CASSLNEGTSGIGAYEQYF. The DNA of the CDR3 is TGTGCCAGCAGCTTAAATGAGGGGACTAGCGGGATAGGGGCCTACGAGCAGTACTTC.

The chain combines TRBV27 with TRBJ2-1; 9 nucleotides line up with TRBD2. This CDR3 comprises 16 residues. The V and J ends lost 4 bases and 6 bases, in that order; junction bases with no gene match: 10. Germline values: CDR1 MNHEY, CDR2 SMNVEV (reference sequence). CDR3 region: CASSSWTGGRGNEQFF. The CDR3 DNA reads as TGTGCCAGCAGTTCGTGGACGGGCGGGAGGGGCAATGAGCAGTTCTTC.

The V and J genes are TRBV2 and TRBJ2-7; D might be TRBD1 (5 bases). The CDR3 sequence is 12 residues long. Germline V gene sequence: CDR1 SNHLY, CDR2 FYNNEI. V gave up 7 bases and J gave up 1 base, with 8 bases separating them. Written as DNA, the CDR3 is TGTGCCAGCACCCCAGGGTCCTACGAGCAGTACTTC. Its translation is CASTPGSYEQYF.

Here the CDR3 DNA reads TGTGCCAGCAGTTACTCTCAGGCAGGCCGCTATGGCTACACCTTC. Its protein is CASSYSQAGRYGYTF. This chain joins TRBV6-5 and TRBJ1-2, with no clear D. V lost 0 bases to trimming and J lost 4 bases, with 12 bases between them. The CDR3 covers 15 residues. Germline V gene sequence: CDR1 MNHEY, CDR2 SVGAGI.